A single TCR beta chain is shown here with its context. CD45RO-negative CD8 cells positively selected for CCR7 made up the naive population, which excluded terminally differentiated effector memory CD45RA+ cells. The data belong to a study of shared clonotypes between healthy human individuals. This CDR3 contains 17 residues. J lost 0 bases, V lost 5 bases, and 9 bases had no gene match. CDR1 is SGHNT, CDR2 YENEEA, per germline. Methods used by the authors: ImmunoSEQ junction-only sequences lacked quality scores, so their filtering differed. The protocol was immunoSEQ multiplex PCR, while the TCRdb copy is restricted to in-frame clones and leaves out a portion. The V and J calls and clone size are taken from that table; D and trimming were inferred from the DNA. This sample has over 800,000 clones, with approximately 92% found just once.

The TCR comes from a man aged 30 to 39 in good health. The sequenced material came from naive CD8+ T cells sorted from blood. The J gene is TRBJ2-1, the V gene TRBV11-3; 8 positions agree with TRBD2. CDR3 sequence: CASSARDSGISYNEQFF. The CDR3, as DNA: TGTGCCAGCAGCGCCCGGGATAGCGGGATCTCCTACAATGAGCAGTTCTTC. The whole variable domain, filled in from reference TRBV11-3 and TRBJ2-1, reads EAGVVQSPRYKIIEKKQPVAFWCNPISGHNTLYWYLQNLGQGPELLIRYENEEAVDDSQLPKDRFSAERLKGVDSTLKIQPAELGDSAVYLCASSARDSGISYNEQFFGPGTRLTVL.